The 30 T cell receptor beta chains presented below share a single source sample, sequenced in a study of T-cell memory formation after mild COVID-19. One entry per CDR3 protein, called by TCRdb with MiXCR from the 5' RACE reads. The data hold around 340,000 distinct CDR3 sequences, with 15% to 20% observed a single time. The sample taken for sequencing was PBMCs or a T cell subset sorted from them (not recorded which). The receptors come from a man aged 18 to 30 who had mild COVID-19 (a few samples of this study predate the infection). Cell type and time point are not known.

The gene calls are TRBV6-6 and TRBJ1-1, with 8 bases matching TRBD1. CDR1 and CDR2 from the germline V gene are MNHNY and SVGAGI (reference sequence). The V gene end was trimmed by 11 bases and the J gene end by 4 bases; junction bases not matched to a gene: 15. This CDR3 region has 15 residues. The CDR3 loop is CAGSDRQGAVTEAFF. DNA of the CDR3: TGTGCCGGCTCTGATCGTCAGGGGGCAGTCACTGAAGCTTTCTTT.

This clonotype was detected only a few times. The chain carries TRBV20-1 and TRBJ1-2; D gene ambiguous. Trimming cost V 0 bases and J 7 bases, with 12 bases left between them. The CDR3 contains 13 residues. CDR1 DFQATT and CDR2 SNEGSKA come from the germline V gene (reference sequence). The CDR3 DNA follows: TGCAGTGCTAGAGATCCCCTTGACCTTGGCTACACCTTC. This encodes CSARDPLDLGYTF.

CDR3 nucleotides: TGCGCCAGCAGCCGCGGACAGGTAGCATACGAGCAGTACTTC. As protein: CASSRGQVAYEQYF. The rearrangement joins TRBV4-3 to TRBJ2-7; TRBD1 matches at 7 bases. This CDR3 comprises 14 residues. With V trimmed by 4 bases and J by 4 bases, 7 bases remained unmatched. CDR1 is LGHNA and CDR2 is YSLEER in the germline V gene.

The J gene is TRBJ2-3, the V gene TRBV20-1, with D unclear. The CDR3 is made up of 11 amino acids. Germline assignment: CDR1 DFQATT and CDR2 SNEGSKA (reference sequence). The CDR3 here is CSEVSADTQYF. In DNA form, the CDR3 reads TGCAGCGAAGTGTCAGCAGATACGCAGTATTTT.

At least ten counts were recorded for this clonotype. The chain employs TRBV20-1 and TRBJ2-7, with D unclear. V lost 6 bases to trimming and J lost 4 bases, with 10 bases between them. Germline V gene sequence: CDR1 DFQATT, CDR2 SNEGSKA (reference sequence). The length of the CDR3 is 11 residues. CDR3 protein: CSATQRYEQYF. The CDR3 DNA reads as TGCAGTGCCACGCAGCGTTACGAGCAGTACTTC.

This clonotype was recorded a few times. The chain recombines TRBV18 with TRBJ1-2; D gene ambiguous. The CDR3 totals 14 residues. V was shortened by 1 base and J by 3 bases, with 9 bases between the two germline ends. The germline CDR1 and CDR2 sequences are KGHSH and LQKENI. CDR3 protein: CASSPQGPHYGYTF. In nucleotides, the CDR3 is TGTGCCAGCTCACCACAGGGCCCACACTATGGCTACACCTTC.

The chain links TRBV5-6 to TRBJ1-1; D not resolved. Germline assignment: CDR1 SGHDT and CDR2 YYEEEE. V lost 1 base and J 3 bases, leaving 13 bases between the germline ends. The CDR3 extends over 15 amino acids. CDR3 amino acids: CASSLFRSEDTEAFF. The CDR3 nucleotides read TGTGCCAGCAGCTTGTTCAGGTCTGAGGACACTGAAGCTTTCTTT.

This clonotype was recorded at least ten times. The CDR3 DNA is TGTGCCAGCAGCTTAGGGCCCACCGGGGAGCTGTTTTTT. It is translated as CASSLGPTGELFF. The rearrangement joins TRBV7-2 to TRBJ2-2; D is undetermined. Between the trimmed V and J ends, which lost 1 base and 4 bases, there was a span of 4 bases. Germline V gene sequence: CDR1 SGHTA, CDR2 FQGNSA. This CDR3 is 13 amino acids long.

This clonotype has only a few counts. The chain has TRBV3-1 and TRBJ1-1; 9 nucleotides align to TRBD1. This CDR3 is built from 14 residues. Germline assignment: CDR1 LGHDT and CDR2 YNNKEL (reference sequence). The V gene end was trimmed by 6 bases and the J gene end by 6 bases; junction bases not matched to a gene: 8. CDR3 protein: CASSPDRGWPEAFF. The DNA of the CDR3 is TGTGCCAGCAGTCCGGACAGGGGCTGGCCTGAAGCTTTCTTT.

This clonotype was seen at least ten times. The chain is built from TRBV20-1 and TRBJ1-1; D is perhaps TRBD1 (6 bases). Germline loops: CDR1 DFQATT, CDR2 SNEGSKA (reference sequence). Trimming stripped 0 bases from V and 6 bases from J, with 14 bases between. CDR3 length: 14 residues. In DNA form, the CDR3 reads TGCAGTGCTAGAGACCCCAGGGGAGGCGCTGAAGCTTTCTTT. Translating it yields CSARDPRGGAEAFF.

The chain has TRBV28 and TRBJ1-1; 9 bases map to TRBD1. CDR3 size: 13 residues. The germline V gene has CDR1 MDHEN and CDR2 SYDVKM. The V and J ends lost 8 bases and 6 bases, in that order; junction bases with no gene match: 7. The CDR3 here is CASGTGWKSEAFF. The CDR3 bases are TGTGCCAGCGGGACAGGGTGGAAATCTGAAGCTTTCTTT.

This chain uses TRBV4-3 with TRBJ2-1; D is possibly TRBD1 or TRBD2 (5 bases each). Deletions cut 1 base from V and 9 bases from J, with 19 bases between. The V gene's germline CDR1 is LGHNA and CDR2 YSLEER. The CDR3 is made up of 16 amino acids. The CDR3 protein is CASSQGWQGGRAEQFF. The DNA of the CDR3 is TGCGCCAGCAGCCAAGGTTGGCAGGGTGGGCGGGCTGAGCAGTTCTTC.

Ten or more counts support this clonotype. This chain joins TRBV5-1 and TRBJ2-2; 8 positions match TRBD1. The CDR3 extends over 16 amino acids. CDR1 is SGHRS, CDR2 YFSETQ, per germline. With 3 bases clipped from V and 3 bases from J, the junction kept 7 bases outside the gene matches. The CDR3 nucleotides read TGCGCCAGCAGCTCGACAGGGGCGGTGGACACCGGGGAGCTGTTTTTT. Protein sequence: CASSSTGAVDTGELFF. The variable domain in full, completed from reference TRBV5-1 and TRBJ2-2, reads KAGVTQTPRYLIKTRGQQVTLSCSPISGHRSVSWYQQTPGQGLQFLFEYFSETQRNKGNFPGRFSGRQFSNSRSEMNVSTLELGDSALYLCASSSTGAVDTGELFFGEGSRLTVL.

There are a few counts of this clonotype. This rearrangement joins TRBV4-3 to TRBJ2-5; D is ambiguous. Trimming removed 1 base from V and 1 base from J, with 10 bases in between. In germline, CDR1 is LGHNA, CDR2 YSLEER. The CDR3 consists of 15 residues. Here the CDR3 DNA reads TGCGCCAGCAGCCAAGCAGGTCCCCTCCAAGAGACCCAGTACTTC. Translated: CASSQAGPLQETQYF.

This chain joins TRBV4-1 and TRBJ2-1; 10 bases fit TRBD2. The CDR3 covers 17 residues. Germline CDR1 is MGHRA and CDR2 is YSYEKL. J lost 14 bases, V lost 4 bases, and 20 bases had no gene match. CDR3 protein: CASSLLSSAGTSAPEFF. In nucleotides, the CDR3 is TGCGCCAGCAGCCTCCTTTCCTCAGCCGGGACTAGCGCCCCGGAGTTCTTC.

This clonotype was seen a handful of times. This chain uses TRBV7-9 with TRBJ1-5; 7 nucleotides align to TRBD1. This CDR3 is 17 amino acids long. Germline V gene sequence: CDR1 SEHNR, CDR2 FQNEAQ (reference sequence). Germline trimming cut 4 bases from V and 0 bases from J; bases unmatched to any gene: 9. This CDR3 is CASSSDRVKNSNQPQHF. CDR3 DNA sequence: TGTGCCAGCAGCTCCGACAGGGTGAAAAATAGCAATCAGCCCCAGCATTTT. The full variable domain, its missing parts supplied by reference TRBV7-9 and TRBJ1-5, is DTGVSQNPRHKITKRGQNVTFRCDPISEHNRLYWYRQTLGQGPEFLTYFQNEAQLEKSRLLSDRFSAERPKGSFSTLEIQRTEQGDSAMYLCASSSDRVKNSNQPQHFGDGTRLSIL.

This clonotype was seen a few times. The chain employs TRBV7-9 and TRBJ2-7; the D gene could be TRBD1 or TRBD2 (5 bases each). V was cut by 2 bases and J by 7 bases, with 18 bases left in between. This CDR3 region has 15 residues. The germline gives CDR1 SEHNR, CDR2 FQNEAQ (reference sequence). Written as DNA, the CDR3 is TGTGCCAGCAGCTTAACTGCTGGGGGAGCAAGTGAGCAGTACTTC. Its translation is CASSLTAGGASEQYF. Complete variable domain (other parts from reference TRBV7-9 and TRBJ2-7): DTGVSQNPRHKITKRGQNVTFRCDPISEHNRLYWYRQTLGQGPEFLTYFQNEAQLEKSRLLSDRFSAERPKGSFSTLEIQRTEQGDSAMYLCASSLTAGGASEQYFGPGTRLTVT.

This clonotype showed up just a few times. This rearrangement joins TRBV24-1 to TRBJ2-3; D remains unclear. The germline V gene has CDR1 KGHDR and CDR2 SFDVKD. V lost 3 bases to trimming and J lost 5 bases, with 8 bases between them. The CDR3 has 13 amino acids. The CDR3 sequence is CATSDKVRDTQYF. CDR3 DNA: TGTGCCACCAGTGATAAGGTGAGAGATACGCAGTATTTT.

The chain employs TRBV6-6 and TRBJ2-1, with 7 bases identical to TRBD1. Germline V CDR1 and CDR2: MNHNY, SVGAGI (reference sequence). The CDR3 runs to 14 residues. V shed 7 bases and J 9 bases; nucleotides not matched to a gene: 12. Here the CDR3 reads CASKRGQDRVEQFF. The CDR3 bases are TGTGCCAGCAAGAGAGGACAGGACCGGGTTGAGCAGTTCTTC.

The chain links TRBV20-1 to TRBJ2-7; 9 nucleotides agree with TRBD1. The CDR3 covers 14 residues. Looked up from germline, CDR1 is DFQATT and CDR2 is SNEGSKA (reference sequence). Germline trimming cut 5 bases from V and 3 bases from J; bases unmatched to any gene: 8. CDR3 loop: CSAGDRADNYEQYF. The CDR3 DNA is TGCAGTGCTGGGGACAGGGCGGATAACTACGAGCAGTACTTC.

This clonotype has ten or more counts. The J gene is TRBJ2-2, the V gene TRBV5-1; a weak D match, TRBD1 (6 bases). The CDR3 sequence is 13 residues long. Germline V gene lookup returns CDR1 SGHRS and CDR2 YFSETQ. Trimming removed 4 bases from V and 4 bases from J, with 8 bases in between. Here the CDR3 reads CASSQDSTGELFF. CDR3 DNA sequence: TGCGCCAGCAGCCAGGACAGCACCGGGGAGCTGTTTTTT.

The chain recombines TRBV28 with TRBJ2-3; TRBD1 might be the D (6 bases). Trimming stripped 6 bases from V and 4 bases from J, with 11 bases between. There are 13 residues in the CDR3. Germline V lookup: CDR1 MDHEN, CDR2 SYDVKM. As DNA, the CDR3 is TGTGCCAGCAGACCAGCAGGGGCAGATACGCAGTATTTT. It encodes CASRPAGADTQYF.

Only a few counts were recorded for this clonotype. V is TRBV6-2 or TRBV6-3 and J is TRBJ2-1, with TRBD1 matching 8 bases. CDR3 length equals 13 residues. V gave up 10 bases and J gave up 0 bases; unmatched junction bases: 2. Germline CDR1 is MNHEY and CDR2 is SVGEGT. The CDR3, as DNA: TGTGCCATCGGACAGGGCTCCTACAATGAGCAGTTCTTC. The encoded protein is CAIGQGSYNEQFF.

This clonotype was seen a handful of times. The chain links TRBV5-1 to TRBJ1-1, with D perhaps TRBD1 (6 bases). The germline V gene has CDR1 SGHRS and CDR2 YFSETQ. This CDR3 has 14 amino acids. Trimming left V 0 bases short and J 0 bases short, with 6 bases between. As DNA, the CDR3 is TGCGCCAGCAGCTTGGGACAGGTGAACACTGAAGCTTTCTTT. It codes for CASSLGQVNTEAFF.

This clonotype was counted only a few times. This chain uses TRBV5-5 with TRBJ2-7, with D unclear. V was clipped by 2 bases and J by 1 base, with 13 bases between them. Per germline, CDR1 SGHKS and CDR2 YYEKEE (reference sequence). CDR3 length: 15 amino acids. The CDR3 DNA reads as TGTGCCAGCAGCTTACCAAGCAGGAGTTCCTACGAGCAGTACGTC. Translating gives CASSLPSRSSYEQYV.

CDR3 in amino acids: CASSYFGQGGYNQPQHF. As DNA, the CDR3 is TGTGCCAGCAGTTATTTTGGACAGGGAGGGTACAATCAGCCCCAGCATTTT. V gene TRBV6-2 or TRBV6-3 combines with J gene TRBJ1-5, with 8 bases fitting TRBD1. Trimming took 3 bases from V and 3 from J; bases not matched to a gene: 10. The CDR3 is 17 residues long. The germline V gene has CDR1 MNHEY and CDR2 SVGEGT.

The J gene is TRBJ2-3, the V gene TRBV4-2; 10 bases match TRBD2. CDR3 length: 16 residues. The germline V gene encodes CDR1 LGHNA and CDR2 YNFKEQ. The junction had 8 bases not matched to a gene; V was cut back by 0 bases and J by 8 bases. This chain's CDR3 is CASSQDLAGAGRTQYF. CDR3 coding DNA: TGTGCCAGCAGCCAAGACCTAGCGGGGGCCGGCCGTACGCAGTATTTT.

The table lists this clonotype with many counts. This chain joins TRBV5-1 and TRBJ2-3; 10 nucleotides agree with TRBD1. The germline gives CDR1 SGHRS, CDR2 YFSETQ. V lost 4 bases to trimming and J lost 5 bases; unmatched junction nucleotides: 4. This CDR3 contains 14 residues. DNA for the CDR3: TGCGCCAGCAGCCCGGACAGGGGGAAAGATACGCAGTATTTT. It yields the protein CASSPDRGKDTQYF.

This clonotype was detected a few times. This chain connects TRBV3-1 to TRBJ1-5; D uncertain. V was pared by 2 bases and J by 3 bases, with 8 bases between. The CDR3 has 14 residues. Germline lookup yields CDR1 LGHDT and CDR2 YNNKEL (reference sequence). CDR3 coding DNA: TGTGCCAGCAGCCAAAGCGGAATCAATCAGCCCCAGCATTTT. Translation: CASSQSGINQPQHF.

Ten or more counts support this clonotype. The chain is built from TRBV7-2 and TRBJ2-3; maybe TRBD1 (5 bases). Trimming stripped 7 bases from V and 2 bases from J, with 19 bases between. The CDR3 consists of 16 residues. Germline CDR1 is SGHTA and CDR2 is FQGNSA. CDR3 coding DNA: TGTGCCAGCACCCCCTTAGGCAGGGCGACCACAGATACGCAGTATTTT. Protein product: CASTPLGRATTDTQYF.